A single sample is the source of the 3 T cell receptor beta chains below, sequenced in a study of T cells in women clearing cervical HPV infection. Measured with immunoSEQ multiplex PCR; TCRdb has only the in-frame clones, and not every one. In all, the sample yields roughly 37,000 clones. The sequencing input was blood buffy coat. The receptors were sampled from a woman between 18 and 75 years old with a cervical HPV16 infection that either progressed to CIN3+ or cleared (not recorded which).

Points on this clone: The read terminates 3 residues before the CDR3 end, so the remaining end is supplied by the germline J gene. This sequence joins TRBV20-1 and TRBJ2-1; the D is unclear. The germline CDR1 and CDR2 sequences are DFQATT and SNEGSKA (reference sequence). V was cut by 0 bases and J by 9 bases, with 15 bases left in between. This CDR3 is 14 amino acids long. CDR3 DNA, as far as it was read: TGCAGTGCTAGAGATGGGCAGACCTATGTTGAG. Its translation: CSARDGQTYVE. The CDR3 in its entirety is CSARDGQTYVEQFF.

The DNA read from the CDR3 is TGTGCCAGCAGCACACAGGGGGGGAATTCACCC. It yields the protein CASSTQGGNSP. The complete CDR3 protein is CASSTQGGNSPLHF. This rearrangement joins TRBV7-9 to TRBJ1-6; 8 bases are a match to TRBD1. The observed sequence ends 3 residues before the CDR3 terminus, with the missing tail filled in from the germline J gene. Germline CDR1 and CDR2: SEHNR and FQNEAQ (reference sequence). V lost 5 bases and J lost 7; bases outside the gene matches: 4. The CDR3 sequence is 14 residues long. Variable domain in full (rest from reference TRBV7-9 and TRBJ1-6): DTGVSQNPRHKITKRGQNVTFRCDPISEHNRLYWYRQTLGQGPEFLTYFQNEAQLEKSRLLSDRFSAERPKGSFSTLEIQRTEQGDSAMYLCASSTQGGNSPLHFGNGTRLTVT.

Regarding this clone: The sequenced fragment ends 3 residues before the CDR3 boundary, so the rest is inferred from the germline J gene. The V call is TRBV7-3, the J call TRBJ2-7; possibly TRBD2 for D (5 bases). The germline CDR1 and CDR2 sequences are SGHTA and FQGTGA. The ends were cut back, 5 bases at V and 3 bases at J, with 17 bases in the middle. The CDR3 has 15 amino acids. CDR3 residues: CASSDLLERIYEQYF. The CDR3 bases that were read are TGTGCCAGCAGCGACCTCTTGGAGCGGATCTACGAG.